The clone carrying this T cell receptor beta chain was seen repeatedly, ten times or more. Antigen specificity is unknown. All patients reached thyroid surgery having received no treatment beforehand. The authors' processing: Building a distant-metastasis classifier for papillary thyroid cancer drew on CDR3 differences across clinicopathological groups. MiXCR re-clonotyped the PCR reads for TCRdb. TCRdb, not the original authors, processed these V and J calls. The sample holds around 26,000 clones, roughly 20% seen once. This specimen belongs to a study of metastatic and nonmetastatic thyroid tumors. About the study: Malignant and benign thyroid patients had repertoires compared in peripheral blood and tumor or nodule tissue.

Overall study findings and caveats: Relative to benign nodules, malignant thyroid tumors were reportedly characterized by significantly elevated TCR beta diversity in blood and tumor.

Specimen: adjacent normal tissue. The sequence came from a female donor with papillary thyroid cancer or a benign thyroid nodule (not recorded which). Some clones in this sample may be carry-over from other donors' samples.

In nucleotides, the CDR3 is TGTGCCAGCAGCCAACTAGCTGGGGCCAACGTCCTGACTTTC. It is translated as CASSQLAGANVLTF. The V call is TRBV3-1, the J call TRBJ2-6; no definite D call. Deletions cut 2 bases from V and 2 bases from J, with 4 bases between. The CDR3 spans 14 residues. CDR1 LGHDT and CDR2 YNNKEL come from the germline V gene (reference sequence).